This T cell receptor (beta chain) was sequenced in a study of blood T cell repertoires in COVID-19. V was pared by 6 bases and J by 1 base, with 10 bases between. This CDR3 has 13 residues. Here immunoSEQ multiplex PCR was the method, and the copy in TCRdb shows in-frame clones only, minus some. The data show 110,000 or so clones, with over 80% seen just once and approximately 4.2% held by the top ten. Sequencing used peripheral blood. This TCR was sampled from a woman aged 45-65 years with acute or convalescent COVID-19. This chain connects TRBV12-3 or TRBV12-4 to TRBJ2-7, with D possibly TRBD1 on 6 matching bases. The CDR3 DNA sequence: TGTGCCAGCAGGGACAGTTTGTCCTACGAGCAGTACTTC. Its translation: CASRDSLSYEQYF.